The next 21 T cell receptor beta chains were all read from a single sample in a study of technical replicates of blood from a few donors. TCRdb keeps only in-frame clones here, not all; method: immunoSEQ multiplex PCR. The sample contains tens of thousands of clones, around nine tenths of which appear only once. Sequencing was performed on T cells isolated from PBMCs. The origin of the receptors is a human donor in good health.

The J gene is TRBJ2-1, the V gene TRBV11-2; the D gene is possibly TRBD2 (6 bases). Per germline, CDR1 SGHAT and CDR2 FQNNGV. This CDR3 is built from 15 residues. With 0 bases removed from V and 3 bases from J, the gap between germline ends came to 9 bases. CDR3 sequence reads: CASSLDLALYNEQFF. The CDR3, as DNA: TGTGCCAGCAGCTTAGACCTAGCGCTCTACAATGAGCAGTTCTTC.

The gene calls are TRBV10-3 and TRBJ1-1; D is possibly TRBD1 (6 bases). Germline CDR1 reads ENHRY; CDR2 reads SYGVKD. V gave up 4 bases and J gave up 2 bases, with 8 bases separating them. The CDR3 has 13 amino acids. The CDR3: CAISADSNTEAFF. DNA of the CDR3: TGTGCCATCAGTGCGGACAGCAACACTGAAGCTTTCTTT.

The chain combines TRBV5-6 with TRBJ1-5; unclear D gene. V was clipped by 6 bases and J by 0 bases, with 10 bases between them. Germline V gene lookup returns CDR1 SGHDT and CDR2 YYEEEE. The CDR3 has 14 amino acids. The CDR3 bases are TGTGCCAGCACCCTATATGGTAGCAATCAGCCCCAGCATTTT. Protein sequence: CASTLYGSNQPQHF.

The CDR3 nucleotides read TGTGCCAGCACTGTCCGGGACAGGGGTATCTATGGCTACACCTTC. This sequence encodes CASTVRDRGIYGYTF. The V gene is TRBV2, the J gene TRBJ1-2; 10 bases are a match to TRBD1. The germline CDR1 and CDR2 sequences are SNHLY and FYNNEI. The CDR3 length is 15 residues. Trimming at V came to 7 bases and at J to 4 bases, leaving 9 bases not matched to a gene.

The table lists this clone with a count of one. This CDR3 reads CASSLGSPNYGYTF. CDR3 DNA sequence: TGTGCCAGCAGCTTAGGTAGCCCTAACTATGGCTACACCTTC. The chain is built from TRBV11-3 and TRBJ1-2; D gene uncertain. Germline CDR1 is SGHNT and CDR2 is YENEEA. This CDR3 comprises 14 residues. The germline V and J ends were trimmed by 1 base and 0 bases, with 6 bases remaining between them.

This clone was recorded only once. V gene TRBV10-3 combines with J gene TRBJ1-2; D possibly corresponds to TRBD1 (6 bases). V lost 0 bases to trimming and J lost 6 bases, with 17 bases between them. The germline CDR1 and CDR2 sequences are ENHRY and SYGVKD. The CDR3 is 16 amino acids. The CDR3: CAISESEGGFSDGYTF. DNA for the CDR3: TGTGCCATCAGTGAGTCTGAAGGGGGTTTTTCGGATGGCTACACCTTC.

The chain recombines TRBV9 with TRBJ2-2, with 9 positions matching TRBD2. The length of the CDR3 is 17 residues. V shed 3 bases, J shed 5 bases, and the junction held 11 bases outside the gene matches. The germline gives CDR1 SGDLS, CDR2 YYNGEE. The chain's CDR3 is CASSGRVAGEGTGELFF. The CDR3 DNA sequence: TGTGCCAGCAGCGGGAGAGTAGCGGGAGAAGGAACCGGGGAGCTGTTTTTT.

As regards this clone: Other DNA variants within this sample encode the same CDR3. The chain combines TRBV29-1 with TRBJ2-7, with a possible D match to TRBD1 (5 bases). The CDR3 is 11 amino acids. The V gene lost 7 bases and the J gene lost 3 bases, with 10 bases spanning the gap. Germline CDR1 reads SQVTM; CDR2 reads ANQGSEA. For the CDR3, the DNA is TGCAGCGGTGGGCAGGGCTACGAGCAGTACTTC. Protein sequence: CSGGQGYEQYF.

The chain uses TRBV10-3 and TRBJ1-3; D unclear. CDR1 is ENHRY and CDR2 is SYGVKD in the germline V gene. The CDR3 has 13 residues. Trimming cost V 7 bases and J 0 bases, with 7 bases left between them. The CDR3 DNA reads as TGTGCCATCATGAGGAGCTCTGGAAACACCATATATTTT. Its protein product is CAIMRSSGNTIYF.

This clone was seen a single time. The chain combines TRBV10-3 with TRBJ2-7, with 9 nucleotides matching TRBD1. Germline CDR1 reads ENHRY; CDR2 reads SYGVKD. The CDR3 extends over 18 amino acids. V lost 6 bases and J lost 1; bases outside the gene matches: 16. In DNA form, the CDR3 reads TGTGCCATCAGCGAAAGGACAGGGGTCTTAAGTTTTTCCTACGAGCAGTACTTC. This translates into CAISERTGVLSFSYEQYF.

This chain connects TRBV11-3 to TRBJ2-7; D gene uncertain. This CDR3 spans 11 amino acids. The germline V and J ends were trimmed by 5 bases and 3 bases, with 5 bases remaining between them. Germline CDR1 SGHNT, CDR2 YENEEA. CDR3: CASSPHYEQYF. Written as DNA, the CDR3 is TGTGCCAGCAGCCCCCACTACGAGCAGTACTTC.

This clone was recorded a few times. The rearrangement uses TRBV2 and TRBJ1-5; weak D call: TRBD1 (5 bases). Germline V gene sequence: CDR1 SNHLY, CDR2 FYNNEI. Between the trimmed V and J ends, which lost 5 bases and 4 bases, there was a span of 12 bases. This CDR3 has 14 amino acids. The CDR3 sequence: CASSPGRGNQPQHF. As DNA, the CDR3 is TGTGCCAGCAGTCCGGGACGGGGGAATCAGCCCCAGCATTTT.

This chain links TRBV28 with TRBJ1-3; D ambiguous. Germline V gene data show CDR1 as MDHEN and CDR2 as SYDVKM. V lost 2 bases and J lost 0, with 14 bases in between. The CDR3 runs 17 residues. CDR3 nucleotide sequence: TGTGCCAGCAGTTTAGGATCGCCCAGGTCCTCTGGAAACACCATATATTTT. Encoded protein: CASSLGSPRSSGNTIYF.

The V and J genes are TRBV27 and TRBJ1-1; D is ambiguous. Trimming removed 5 bases from V and 4 bases from J, with 11 bases in between. There are 13 residues in the CDR3. From germline, CDR1 is MNHEY and CDR2 SMNVEV (reference sequence). DNA of the CDR3: TGTGCCAGCAGTCACGACTCGGCCACTGAAGCTTTCTTT. Protein: CASSHDSATEAFF.

J is TRBJ2-5 and V is TRBV7-3, with TRBD2 matching over 8 bases. The CDR3 contains 14 residues. CDR1 and CDR2 (germline): SGHTA, FQGTGA. J lost 2 bases, V lost 4 bases, and 3 bases had no gene match. The CDR3 sequence is CASSWSGSQETQYF. CDR3 coding DNA: TGTGCCAGCAGCTGGAGCGGGAGTCAAGAGACCCAGTACTTC.

The V gene is TRBV5-1, the J gene TRBJ2-5; 10 positions match TRBD1. Germline loops: CDR1 SGHRS, CDR2 YFSETQ. This CDR3 comprises 14 residues. The junction had 3 bases not matched to a gene; V was cut back by 3 bases and J by 4 bases. The CDR3 spells CASSWDRGGETQYF. Written as DNA, the CDR3 is TGCGCCAGCAGCTGGGACAGGGGAGGAGAGACCCAGTACTTC.

The V gene is TRBV6-5, the J gene TRBJ2-7; D call uncertain. Germline V gene lookup returns CDR1 MNHEY and CDR2 SVGAGI. CDR3 length: 12 residues. Deletions cut 0 bases from V and 4 bases from J, with 4 bases between. The CDR3 protein is CASSYSPYEQYF. CDR3 sequence (DNA): TGTGCCAGCAGTTACTCCCCTTACGAGCAGTACTTC.

The CDR3 DNA follows: TGTGCCAGTAGTCCCCGGGACAGGTACAATCAGCCCCAGCATTTT. Translation: CASSPRDRYNQPQHF. The rearrangement links TRBV19 to TRBJ1-5; 8 nucleotides line up with TRBD1. V was pared by 5 bases and J by 3 bases, with 6 bases of the junction left unmatched. This CDR3 is 15 amino acids long. Germline CDR1 LNHDA, CDR2 SQIVND (reference sequence).

V and J are TRBV6-5 and TRBJ1-5; D remains unclear. Germline V lookup: CDR1 MNHEY, CDR2 SVGAGI. Deletions cut 2 bases from V and 4 bases from J, with 12 bases between. This CDR3 spans 15 amino acids. CDR3 amino acids: CASSYSGDPNQPQHF. CDR3 in DNA: TGTGCCAGCAGTTACAGCGGGGATCCGAATCAGCCCCAGCATTTT.

The rearrangement links TRBV19 to TRBJ1-1; D possibly corresponds to TRBD1 (6 bases). V lost 4 bases, J lost 11 bases, and 17 bases lay in between. The CDR3 loop spans 13 amino acids. Germline values: CDR1 LNHDA, CDR2 SQIVND (reference sequence). CDR3 DNA: TGTGCCAGTAGTACACAGGGTAGACTGGATGCTTTCTTT. Protein: CASSTQGRLDAFF.

The chain is built from TRBV4-3 and TRBJ2-3, with 7 positions matching TRBD1. Per germline, CDR1 LGHNA and CDR2 YSLEER. This CDR3 is 16 amino acids long. Trimming took 0 bases from V and 2 from J; bases not matched to a gene: 5. The CDR3 DNA follows: TGCGCCAGCAGCCAAGATGGGACAGTCCCCACAGATACGCAGTATTTT. Translation gives CASSQDGTVPTDTQYF.